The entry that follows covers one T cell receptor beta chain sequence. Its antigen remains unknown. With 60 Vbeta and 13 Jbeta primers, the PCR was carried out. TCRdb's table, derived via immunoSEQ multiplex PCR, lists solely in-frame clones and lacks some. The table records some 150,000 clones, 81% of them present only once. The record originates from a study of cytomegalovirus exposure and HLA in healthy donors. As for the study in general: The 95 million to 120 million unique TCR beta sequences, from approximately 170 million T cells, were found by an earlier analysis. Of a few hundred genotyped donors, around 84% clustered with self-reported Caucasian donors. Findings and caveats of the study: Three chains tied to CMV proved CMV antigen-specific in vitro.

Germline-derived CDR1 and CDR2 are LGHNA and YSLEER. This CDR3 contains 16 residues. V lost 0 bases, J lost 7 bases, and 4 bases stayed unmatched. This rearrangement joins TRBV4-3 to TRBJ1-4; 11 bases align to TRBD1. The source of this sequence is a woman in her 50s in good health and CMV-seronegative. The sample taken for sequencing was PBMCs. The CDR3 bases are TGCGCCAGCAGCCAAGATGGACAGGGGGCGATTGAAAAACTGTTTTTT. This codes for CASSQDGQGAIEKLFF.